The 16 T cell receptor beta chains listed next were all sequenced from one sample in a study of OX40 agonist ivuxolimab in advanced cancers. Sequencing was performed with immunoSEQ multiplex PCR; in TCRdb, only in-frame clones are kept and a portion is missing. The sample shows about 65,000 clones, roughly 91% of them seen only once. The sample in question was CD4+ or CD8+ T cells sorted from blood, obtained in a trial of the OX40 agonist ivuxolimab. These receptors were taken from an adult with an advanced solid tumor such as melanoma, head and neck, liver or kidney cancer.

The chain uses TRBV7-6 and TRBJ2-1; TRBD1 agrees at 8 bases. V lost 4 bases and J lost 13; bases outside the gene matches: 15. Germline V CDR1 and CDR2: SGHVS, FNYEAQ. The CDR3 length is 15 residues. The CDR3 protein is CASSSRTGNSERQFF. CDR3 nucleotide sequence: TGTGCCAGCAGCTCCCGGACAGGGAACTCCGAACGCCAGTTCTTC.

The rearrangement joins TRBV7-2 to TRBJ2-3; possible D gene TRBD2, 7 bases. V lost 5 bases, J lost 5 bases, and 11 bases lay in between. The CDR3 extends over 13 amino acids. Germline V gene data show CDR1 as SGHTA and CDR2 as FQGNSA. The CDR3 loop reads CASSREGGDTQYF. In DNA form, the CDR3 reads TGTGCCAGCAGCAGGGAGGGGGGAGATACGCAGTATTTT.

V usage is TRBV7-9 and J usage is TRBJ1-1, with a tentative D call TRBD1 (6 bases). The CDR3 totals 15 residues. Germline-derived CDR1 and CDR2 are SEHNR and FQNEAQ (reference sequence). V lost 5 bases and J lost 4, with 17 bases in between. CDR3 in amino acids: CASSKEARGSTEAFF. Here the CDR3 DNA reads TGTGCCAGCAGCAAAGAGGCCAGGGGTTCCACTGAAGCTTTCTTT.

The rearrangement joins TRBV11-2 to TRBJ2-5; the match to TRBD1 covers 8 bases. V lost 1 base to trimming and J lost 3 bases; unmatched junction nucleotides: 1. Germline CDR1 reads SGHAT; CDR2 reads FQNNGV. This CDR3 has 14 amino acids. The CDR3: CASSLGDRKETQYF. Here the CDR3 DNA reads TGTGCCAGCAGCTTAGGGGACAGGAAAGAGACCCAGTACTTC. The variable domain in full, completed from reference TRBV11-2 and TRBJ2-5, reads EAGVAQSPRYKIIEKRQSVAFWCNPISGHATLYWYQQILGQGPKLLIQFQNNGVVDDSQLPKDRFSAERLKGVDSTLKIQPAKLEDSAVYLCASSLGDRKETQYFGPGTRLLVL.

This chain joins TRBV2 and TRBJ1-2; the D gene is possibly TRBD1 (5 bases). The CDR3 has 18 residues. The germline V gene has CDR1 SNHLY and CDR2 FYNNEI. V was shortened by 1 base and J by 0 bases, with 18 bases between the two germline ends. The CDR3 is CASSEGRYGTEANYGYTF. DNA of the CDR3: TGTGCCAGCAGTGAAGGCCGGTACGGGACGGAGGCTAACTATGGCTACACCTTC.

This rearrangement joins TRBV5-1 to TRBJ1-2; D gene uncertain. The length of the CDR3 is 12 residues. The ends were cut back, 4 bases at V and 6 bases at J, with 10 bases in the middle. CDR1 and CDR2 from the germline V gene are SGHRS and YFSETQ. The CDR3 region is CASSAGSDGYTF. The CDR3 DNA reads as TGCGCCAGCAGCGCGGGGAGTGATGGCTACACCTTC.

The V and J genes are TRBV2 and TRBJ1-1, with D maybe TRBD1 (6 bases). In germline, CDR1 is SNHLY, CDR2 FYNNEI. The V gene lost 4 bases and the J gene lost 3 bases, with 12 bases spanning the gap. The CDR3 has 14 residues. The CDR3 here is CASSVPGVYTEAFF. The DNA for the CDR3 is TGTGCCAGCAGTGTCCCAGGGGTGTACACTGAAGCTTTCTTT. The full variable domain, rest sourced from reference TRBV2 and TRBJ1-1, is EPEVTQTPSHQVTQMGQEVILRCVPISNHLYFYWYRQILGQKVEFLVSFYNNEISEKSEIFDDQFSVERPDGSNFTLKIRSTKLEDSAMYFCASSVPGVYTEAFFGQGTRLTVV.

The rearrangement uses TRBV7-9 and TRBJ1-4, with D possibly being TRBD1 (5 bases). Per germline, CDR1 SEHNR and CDR2 FQNEAQ (reference sequence). Trimming took 6 bases from V and 8 from J, leaving 16 bases between them. CDR3 length equals 14 residues. This CDR3 is CASREAGGTEKLFF. The CDR3 DNA follows: TGTGCCAGCAGGGAGGCGGGGGGGACCGAAAAACTGTTTTTT.

The rearrangement uses TRBV10-3 and TRBJ2-7, with 8 bases fitting TRBD2. V gave up 10 bases and J gave up 4 bases; unmatched junction bases: 6. Germline V gene data show CDR1 as ENHRY and CDR2 as SYGVKD. The CDR3 is 12 amino acids. The DNA of the CDR3 is TGTGCCACCTCCGGGGGGGCGTACGAGCAGTACTTC. It codes for CATSGGAYEQYF.

This clone has just a few counts. The chain couples TRBV7-2 to TRBJ1-1; D perhaps matches TRBD1 (6 bases). The CDR3 consists of 16 residues. V shed 1 base and J shed 0 bases, with 12 bases lying between them. Germline lookup yields CDR1 SGHTA and CDR2 FQGNSA. CDR3 protein: CASSLGGAVMNTEAFF. In nucleotides, the CDR3 is TGTGCCAGCAGCTTAGGGGGGGCGGTCATGAACACTGAAGCTTTCTTT.

The rearrangement uses TRBV18 and TRBJ2-7, with D unclear. The V and J ends lost 3 bases and 1 base respectively, with 10 bases between them. Germline CDR1 reads KGHSH; CDR2 reads LQKENI. The CDR3 sequence is 14 residues long. CDR3 coding DNA: TGTGCCAGCTCACCCGTGGACGGGTCCTACGAGCAGTACTTC. Its protein is CASSPVDGSYEQYF.

This chain joins TRBV7-2 and TRBJ2-5, with 7 bases aligning to TRBD2. The CDR3 contains 17 residues. Trimming took 5 bases from V and 3 from J; bases not matched to a gene: 15. Germline V gene sequence: CDR1 SGHTA, CDR2 FQGNSA. In DNA, the CDR3 is TGTGCCAGCAGCATCGTTGGCGGGGGTCCCACCAAAGAGACCCAGTACTTC. Amino acids: CASSIVGGGPTKETQYF. Full variable domain (rest looked up from reference TRBV7-2 and TRBJ2-5): GAGVSQSPSNKVTEKGKDVELRCDPISGHTALYWYRQSLGQGLEFLIYFQGNSAPDKSGLPSDRFSAERTGGSVSTLTIQRTQQEDSAVYLCASSIVGGGPTKETQYFGPGTRLLVL.

V and J are TRBV5-4 and TRBJ2-1, with 8 bases that match TRBD1. Germline V gene data show CDR1 as SGHNT and CDR2 as YYREEE (reference sequence). The CDR3 totals 15 residues. The J segment lost 8 bases and the V segment lost 4 bases, leaving 11 bases of the junction unmatched. The CDR3 nucleotides are TGTGCCAGCAGCAACCGGGACAGGCCAATTCATGAGCAGTTCTTC. Residues: CASSNRDRPIHEQFF.

V and J are TRBV7-3 and TRBJ2-3; 10 bases align to TRBD2. Germline loops: CDR1 SGHTA, CDR2 FQGTGA. The V segment lost 2 bases and the J segment 1 base; nucleotides outside the gene matches: 3. This CDR3 spans 16 amino acids. The CDR3 is CASSLLLAGGTDTQYF. In DNA, the CDR3 is TGTGCCAGCAGCTTATTGCTAGCGGGGGGCACAGATACGCAGTATTTT.

The chain has TRBV27 and TRBJ2-3, with a possible D match to TRBD1 (5 bases). Germline CDR1 MNHEY, CDR2 SMNVEV (reference sequence). Trimming took off 3 bases at V and 4 bases at J, with 11 bases between the two ends. This CDR3 has 14 residues. The CDR3 region is CASSLGLGADTQYF. DNA for the CDR3: TGTGCCAGCAGTTTGGGGCTAGGGGCAGATACGCAGTATTTT.

The chain links TRBV7-2 to TRBJ1-4; perhaps TRBD1 as D (6 bases). Germline V gene lookup returns CDR1 SGHTA and CDR2 FQGNSA. This CDR3 is built from 15 residues. The germline V and J ends were trimmed by 1 base and 6 bases, with 12 bases remaining between them. The DNA for the CDR3 is TGTGCCAGCAGCTTAGTGGCCAGGGGTGATGAAAAACTGTTTTTT. Translated: CASSLVARGDEKLFF.